The clone carrying this TCR beta chain was seen more than once but under ten times. As yet, its antigen is unknown. Sorted populations all had greater than 98% purity. This entry belongs to a study of beta chain features in type 1 diabetes. Findings and limits, study-wide: The study found moderately but significantly shorter TCRB CDR3s in all four CD4+ subsets of Type 1 diabetes patients. Patients and controls would share equally any PCR tilt toward shorter templates. Junctions at VDJ sites from type 1 diabetes patients had fewer insertions and more deletions.

The germline CDR1 and CDR2 sequences are SEHNR and FQNEAQ (reference sequence). V lost 5 bases and J lost 6, with 11 bases in between. CDR3 length equals 12 residues. Since all of the isolated RNA was reverse transcribed, expressed TCRB transcripts were what got sequenced. Reads from naive, central memory and regulatory T cell samples averaged approximately 3.4 million. Libraries were prepared by immunoSEQ multiplex PCR; TCRdb keeps only in-frame clonotypes and omits some of them. Of under 850,000 clones listed, 13% were seen once; the top ten hold 0.02% to 0.025%. The sequenced sample consisted of naive CD4+ T cells from blood. The chain recombines TRBV7-9 with TRBJ2-7; D is undetermined. This sequence was found in a man between 18 and 35 years old with type 1 diabetes. CDR3 sequence (DNA): TGTGCCAGCAGCCGCCGTCCTGGCGAGCAGTACTTC. Translation: CASSRRPGEQYF.